This note documents a single TCR beta chain sequence. Its target is not known. Expressed TCRB transcripts got sequenced, as all isolated RNA was reverse transcribed. Sequencing used immunoSEQ multiplex PCR; TCRdb keeps in-frame clones, though not all of them. The table includes around 50,000 clones, approximately 40% detected once. The data originate from a study of beta chain features in type 1 diabetes. Study background: The patient and healthy donor groups were comparable for age, gender and cell yields. Study observations and caveats: Equally in patients and controls, shorter templates might have been favored by PCR. TCRB CDR3s were moderately but significantly shorter in Type 1 diabetes patients in all four CD4+ subsets. Possibly, sequencing cDNA over-represented cells that had high TCR expression levels.

The CDR3 spans 17 residues. Germline V lookup: CDR1 SGHNT, CDR2 YYREEE (reference sequence). V lost 1 base, J lost 4 bases, and 8 bases stayed unmatched. CD45RO/CCR7/CD25/CD127/CD95/CD27 separated CD4+ naive, central memory, regulatory and stem cell-like memory cells by sorting. This receptor was identified in a man aged 30-40 years with type 1 diabetes. The rearrangement uses TRBV5-4 and TRBJ2-7, with TRBD2 identical over 13 bases. The sequenced material came from stem cell memory CD4+ T cells from blood. The CDR3 spells CASSLMMGTSGTYEQYF. The CDR3 DNA follows: TGTGCCAGCAGCTTGATGATGGGGACTAGCGGGACATACGAGCAGTACTTC.